Listed below are T cell receptor beta chains from one sample, sequenced in a study of CD8+ T cells in alopecia areata. Some clones are missing from TCRdb's copy, which holds only in-frame ones; the method was immunoSEQ multiplex PCR. The sample includes about 150,000 clones, roughly 60% of them seen just once. The material sequenced was CD4+ T cells sorted from blood. The receptors shown here come from a human donor in good health. The CDR3 runs from the conserved cysteine through the conserved F or W. The D gene is left open where the match is weak. Only part of the rows carry a size: once, few, many, or a class if the clone is expanded.

v_call: TRBV5-1
j_call: TRBJ2-1
clone_size: -
d_call: -
cdr3_aa: CASSFTANEQFF
cdr3_nt: TGCGCCAGCAGCTTCACGGCCAATGAGCAGTTCTTC

v_call: TRBV7-2
j_call: TRBJ1-6
clone_size: few
d_call: -
cdr3_aa: CASSLKSGGGSPLHF
cdr3_nt: TGTGCCAGCAGCTTAAAATCCGGAGGGGGTTCACCCCTCCACTTT

v_call: TRBV29-1
j_call: TRBJ2-3
clone_size: -
d_call: -
cdr3_aa: CSVTIRDWYTDTQYF
cdr3_nt: TGCAGCGTTACGATTCGGGACTGGTACACAGATACGCAGTATTTT

v_call: TRBV5-1
j_call: TRBJ2-7
clone_size: few
d_call: -
cdr3_aa: CASSFGSSYEQYF
cdr3_nt: TGCGCCAGCAGCTTCGGGTCCTCCTACGAGCAGTACTTC

v_call: TRBV4-1
j_call: TRBJ1-1
clone_size: few
d_call: -
cdr3_aa: CASSQDFQLTEAFF
cdr3_nt: TGCGCCAGCAGCCAAGATTTCCAGCTCACTGAAGCTTTCTTT

v_call: TRBV10-3
j_call: TRBJ2-1
clone_size: few
d_call: -
cdr3_aa: CAISPDWGRGHEQFF
cdr3_nt: TGTGCCATCAGCCCCGACTGGGGTCGGGGACATGAGCAGTTCTTC

v_call: TRBV5-1
j_call: TRBJ2-7
clone_size: few
d_call: -
cdr3_aa: CASSAGGHREQYF
cdr3_nt: TGCGCCAGCAGCGCTGGGGGGCACCGGGAGCAGTACTTC

v_call: TRBV29-1
j_call: TRBJ2-1
clone_size: -
d_call: -
cdr3_aa: CSVDLTASNEQFF
cdr3_nt: TGCAGCGTTGATCTCACAGCTTCCAATGAGCAGTTCTTC

v_call: TRBV29-1
j_call: TRBJ1-1
clone_size: many
d_call: TRBD1
cdr3_aa: CSVGDRGPDTEAFF
cdr3_nt: TGCAGCGTTGGAGACAGGGGTCCTGACACTGAAGCTTTCTTT

v_call: TRBV29-1
j_call: TRBJ2-1
clone_size: -
d_call: TRBD2
cdr3_aa: CSVLLGRGGLALLNEQFF
cdr3_nt: TGCAGCGTTCTTTTGGGCAGGGGAGGACTAGCCCTTCTCAATGAGCAGTTCTTC

v_call: TRBV29-1
j_call: TRBJ1-4
clone_size: few
d_call: -
cdr3_aa: CSVGGQKEKLFF
cdr3_nt: TGCAGCGTTGGTGGGCAGAAAGAAAAACTGTTTTTT

v_call: TRBV29-1
j_call: TRBJ2-5
clone_size: few
d_call: -
cdr3_aa: CSSKVGPVQETQYF
cdr3_nt: TGCAGCTCGAAGGTAGGGCCCGTCCAAGAGACCCAGTACTTC

v_call: TRBV27
j_call: TRBJ2-4
clone_size: -
d_call: TRBD1
cdr3_aa: CASSLSDRMNIQYF
cdr3_nt: TGTGCCAGCAGTTTATCGGACAGGATGAACATTCAGTACTTC

v_call: TRBV7-9
j_call: TRBJ1-1
clone_size: -
d_call: -
cdr3_aa: CASSLDDRFLNTEAFF
cdr3_nt: TGTGCCAGCAGCTTAGATGACAGGTTTCTGAACACTGAAGCTTTCTTT

v_call: TRBV6-1
j_call: TRBJ1-2
clone_size: -
d_call: -
cdr3_aa: CASSTGTDNYGYTF
cdr3_nt: TGTGCCAGCAGTACCGGGACGGATAACTATGGCTACACCTTC

v_call: TRBV10-3
j_call: TRBJ1-1
clone_size: -
d_call: TRBD1
cdr3_aa: CAISPGTGSRTEAFF
cdr3_nt: TGTGCCATCAGCCCCGGGACAGGGAGCAGGACTGAAGCTTTCTTT

v_call: TRBV2
j_call: TRBJ1-4
clone_size: few
d_call: -
cdr3_aa: CASSPGSRGEKLFF
cdr3_nt: TGTGCCAGCAGTCCAGGGTCTAGGGGTGAAAAACTGTTTTTT

v_call: TRBV4-1
j_call: TRBJ2-5
clone_size: -
d_call: TRBD2
cdr3_aa: CASSQAGARETQYF
cdr3_nt: TGCGCCAGCAGCCAGGCGGGAGCTCGAGAGACCCAGTACTTC

v_call: TRBV2
j_call: TRBJ2-7
clone_size: once
d_call: -
cdr3_aa: CASSEAREYF
cdr3_nt: TGTGCCAGCAGTGAAGCGCGGGAGTACTTC

v_call: TRBV27
j_call: TRBJ2-3
clone_size: -
d_call: TRBD2
cdr3_aa: CASSLLTSGTTDTQYF
cdr3_nt: TGTGCCAGCAGTTTACTAACTAGCGGAACCACAGATACGCAGTATTTT

v_call: TRBV4-1
j_call: TRBJ2-7
clone_size: -
d_call: -
cdr3_aa: CASSQDEYPDYEQYF
cdr3_nt: TGCGCCAGCAGCCAAGATGAGTACCCAGACTACGAGCAGTACTTC

v_call: TRBV5-6
j_call: TRBJ1-1
clone_size: -
d_call: -
cdr3_aa: CASSLRTGTEAFF
cdr3_nt: TGTGCCAGCAGCTTGAGAACGGGGACTGAAGCTTTCTTT

v_call: TRBV5-1
j_call: TRBJ2-5
clone_size: -
d_call: -
cdr3_aa: CASSWGQYQETQYF
cdr3_nt: TGCGCCAGCAGCTGGGGGCAGTACCAAGAGACCCAGTACTTC

v_call: TRBV7-9
j_call: TRBJ2-3
clone_size: few
d_call: -
cdr3_aa: CASSLVGNTQYF
cdr3_nt: TGTGCCAGCAGCCTGGTCGGGAATACGCAGTATTTT

v_call: TRBV30
j_call: TRBJ2-1
clone_size: -
d_call: -
cdr3_aa: CAWSWASGLYNEQFF
cdr3_nt: TGTGCCTGGAGTTGGGCGTCCGGGCTATACAATGAGCAGTTCTTC

v_call: TRBV6-1
j_call: TRBJ2-2
clone_size: few
d_call: TRBD1
cdr3_aa: CASSDRGYTGELFF
cdr3_nt: TGTGCCAGCAGTGACAGGGGGTACACCGGGGAGCTGTTTTTT

v_call: TRBV10-1
j_call: TRBJ2-1
clone_size: -
d_call: TRBD2
cdr3_aa: CASSGGLAGGLEQFF
cdr3_nt: TGCGCCAGCAGTGGGGGACTAGCGGGAGGCCTTGAGCAGTTCTTC

v_call: TRBV30
j_call: TRBJ1-5
clone_size: -
d_call: -
cdr3_aa: CAWSQGGLNNPQHF
cdr3_nt: TGTGCCTGGAGTCAAGGGGGTTTGAATAATCCCCAGCATTTT

v_call: TRBV15
j_call: TRBJ2-3
clone_size: -
d_call: -
cdr3_aa: CATSRVWRDTQYF
cdr3_nt: TGTGCCACCAGCAGAGTATGGAGGGATACGCAGTATTTT

v_call: TRBV30
j_call: TRBJ2-7
clone_size: -
d_call: -
cdr3_aa: CAWGPPASYEQYF
cdr3_nt: TGTGCCTGGGGGCCGCCAGCGAGCTACGAGCAGTACTTC

v_call: TRBV2
j_call: TRBJ1-1
clone_size: -
d_call: -
cdr3_aa: CASVRDGNTEAFF
cdr3_nt: TGTGCCAGCGTCCGGGACGGTAACACTGAAGCTTTCTTT

v_call: TRBV29-1
j_call: TRBJ2-6
clone_size: -
d_call: -
cdr3_aa: CSVDLGGSGANVLTF
cdr3_nt: TGCAGCGTTGATCTAGGGGGTTCCGGGGCCAACGTCCTGACTTTC

v_call: TRBV11-2
j_call: TRBJ2-1
clone_size: -
d_call: -
cdr3_aa: CASSFPRGGNSNEQFF
cdr3_nt: TGTGCCAGCAGCTTCCCCCGCGGCGGCAACTCGAATGAGCAGTTCTTC

v_call: TRBV4-1
j_call: TRBJ2-1
clone_size: many
d_call: TRBD2
cdr3_aa: CASSQERGGRVNEQFF
cdr3_nt: TGCGCCAGCAGCCAAGAAAGGGGCGGGAGGGTCAATGAGCAGTTCTTC

v_call: TRBV9
j_call: TRBJ1-4
clone_size: -
d_call: -
cdr3_aa: CASSPRGVGKLFF
cdr3_nt: TGTGCCAGCAGCCCACGGGGGGTCGGAAAACTGTTTTTT

v_call: TRBV11-2
j_call: TRBJ1-2
clone_size: once
d_call: -
cdr3_aa: CASSLIEGRTGYGYTF
cdr3_nt: TGTGCCAGCAGCTTAATTGAGGGTCGGACGGGCTATGGCTACACCTTC

v_call: TRBV6-5
j_call: TRBJ2-4
clone_size: -
d_call: -
cdr3_aa: CASSGGATNIQYF
cdr3_nt: TGTGCCAGCAGTGGAGGAGCGACAAACATTCAGTACTTC

v_call: TRBV4-1
j_call: TRBJ2-7
clone_size: once
d_call: TRBD2
cdr3_aa: CASSQVALGLVFVPEQYF
cdr3_nt: TGCGCCAGCAGCCAAGTGGCATTGGGACTAGTTTTTGTTCCCGAGCAGTACTTC

v_call: TRBV4-1
j_call: TRBJ2-3
clone_size: once
d_call: TRBD2
cdr3_aa: CASSQEARTSGGTTDTQYF
cdr3_nt: TGCGCCAGCAGCCAAGAAGCCCGGACTAGCGGGGGGACCACAGATACGCAGTATTTT

v_call: TRBV6-1
j_call: TRBJ2-4
clone_size: once
d_call: -
cdr3_aa: CASRTATGTYF
cdr3_nt: TGTGCCAGCAGAACTGCAACCGGGACCTACTTC

v_call: TRBV30
j_call: TRBJ1-2
clone_size: -
d_call: -
cdr3_aa: CAWSNVRGYGYTF
cdr3_nt: TGTGCCTGGAGCAACGTCCGGGGCTATGGCTACACCTTC

v_call: TRBV30
j_call: TRBJ2-1
clone_size: -
d_call: TRBD2
cdr3_aa: CAWSPGLASEQFF
cdr3_nt: TGTGCCTGGAGTCCGGGACTAGCGAGTGAGCAGTTCTTC

v_call: TRBV29-1
j_call: TRBJ2-1
clone_size: few
d_call: TRBD2
cdr3_aa: CSVDLQREIGNEQFF
cdr3_nt: TGCAGCGTTGACCTCCAGCGGGAGATAGGAAATGAGCAGTTCTTC

v_call: TRBV27
j_call: TRBJ2-1
clone_size: -
d_call: -
cdr3_aa: CASSLLGMATEQFF
cdr3_nt: TGTGCCAGCAGTTTACTTGGGATGGCGACGGAGCAGTTCTTC

v_call: TRBV6-5
j_call: TRBJ2-1
clone_size: -
d_call: TRBD1
cdr3_aa: CASSSGTGIQFF
cdr3_nt: TGTGCCAGCAGTTCCGGGACAGGGATTCAGTTCTTC

v_call: TRBV29-1
j_call: TRBJ2-7
clone_size: -
d_call: TRBD1
cdr3_aa: CSVRTGGPYEQYF
cdr3_nt: TGCAGCGTGCGGACAGGGGGCCCCTACGAGCAGTACTTC

v_call: TRBV4-1
j_call: TRBJ2-7
clone_size: -
d_call: -
cdr3_aa: CASSARSSGLEEQYF
cdr3_nt: TGCGCCAGCAGCGCACGGAGCAGCGGACTTGAAGAGCAGTACTTC

v_call: TRBV29-1
j_call: TRBJ2-4
clone_size: few
d_call: -
cdr3_aa: CSVVPGTGGKNIQYF
cdr3_nt: TGCAGCGTTGTCCCCGGGACCGGGGGCAAAAACATTCAGTACTTC

v_call: TRBV28
j_call: TRBJ2-2
clone_size: few
d_call: -
cdr3_aa: CASSFVNTGELFF
cdr3_nt: TGTGCCAGCAGTTTCGTGAACACCGGGGAGCTGTTTTTT

v_call: TRBV5-4
j_call: TRBJ1-1
clone_size: few
d_call: TRBD1
cdr3_aa: CASSGQGRKTEAFF
cdr3_nt: TGTGCCAGCAGCGGACAGGGCCGCAAGACTGAAGCTTTCTTT

v_call: TRBV5-6
j_call: TRBJ2-3
clone_size: -
d_call: -
cdr3_aa: CASSLGLRLGTDTQYF
cdr3_nt: TGTGCCAGCAGCTTGGGACTCCGCCTGGGCACAGATACGCAGTATTTT

v_call: TRBV23-1
j_call: TRBJ1-1
clone_size: few
d_call: -
cdr3_aa: CVIKSRCRKAFF
cdr3_nt: TGCGTGATCAAATCCAGGTGCAGAAAAGCTTTCTTT

v_call: TRBV18
j_call: TRBJ1-5
clone_size: -
d_call: -
cdr3_aa: CASSARDTDQPQHF
cdr3_nt: TGTGCCAGCTCAGCCCGGGACACCGATCAGCCCCAGCATTTT

v_call: TRBV6-1
j_call: TRBJ1-1
clone_size: -
d_call: -
cdr3_aa: CASSERGSGNTEAFF
cdr3_nt: TGTGCCAGCAGTGAAAGGGGGTCGGGGAACACTGAAGCTTTCTTT

v_call: TRBV10-3
j_call: TRBJ2-1
clone_size: -
d_call: -
cdr3_aa: CAISDSEFNEQFF
cdr3_nt: TGTGCCATCAGTGATTCGGAATTCAATGAGCAGTTCTTC